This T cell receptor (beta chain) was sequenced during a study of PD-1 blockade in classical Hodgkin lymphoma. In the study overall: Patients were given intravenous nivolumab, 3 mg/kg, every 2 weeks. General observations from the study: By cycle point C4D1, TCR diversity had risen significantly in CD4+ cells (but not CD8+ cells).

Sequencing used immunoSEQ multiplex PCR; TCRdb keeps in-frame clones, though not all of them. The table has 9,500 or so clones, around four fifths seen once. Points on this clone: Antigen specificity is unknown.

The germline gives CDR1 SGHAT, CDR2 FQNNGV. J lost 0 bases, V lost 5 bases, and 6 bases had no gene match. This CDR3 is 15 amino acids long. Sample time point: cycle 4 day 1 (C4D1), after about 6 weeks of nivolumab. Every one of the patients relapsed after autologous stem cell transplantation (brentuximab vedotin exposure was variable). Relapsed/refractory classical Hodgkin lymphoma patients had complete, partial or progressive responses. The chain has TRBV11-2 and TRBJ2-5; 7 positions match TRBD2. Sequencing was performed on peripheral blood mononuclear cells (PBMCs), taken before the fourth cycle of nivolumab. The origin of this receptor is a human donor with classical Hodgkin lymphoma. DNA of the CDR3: TGTGCCAGCAGCCCAAATCTAGCGGACCAAGAGACCCAGTACTTC. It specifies CASSPNLADQETQYF.